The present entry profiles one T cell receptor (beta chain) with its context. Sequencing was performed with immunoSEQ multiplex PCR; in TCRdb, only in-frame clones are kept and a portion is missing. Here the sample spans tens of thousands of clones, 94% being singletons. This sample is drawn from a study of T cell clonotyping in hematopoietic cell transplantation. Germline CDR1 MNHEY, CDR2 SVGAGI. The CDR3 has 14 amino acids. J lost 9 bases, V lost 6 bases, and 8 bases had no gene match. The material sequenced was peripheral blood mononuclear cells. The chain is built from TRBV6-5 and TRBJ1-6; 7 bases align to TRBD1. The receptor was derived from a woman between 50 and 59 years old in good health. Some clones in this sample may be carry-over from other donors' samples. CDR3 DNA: TGTGCCAGCAGCTTACAGGGGTCGACTTCACCCCTCCACTTT. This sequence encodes CASSLQGSTSPLHF.